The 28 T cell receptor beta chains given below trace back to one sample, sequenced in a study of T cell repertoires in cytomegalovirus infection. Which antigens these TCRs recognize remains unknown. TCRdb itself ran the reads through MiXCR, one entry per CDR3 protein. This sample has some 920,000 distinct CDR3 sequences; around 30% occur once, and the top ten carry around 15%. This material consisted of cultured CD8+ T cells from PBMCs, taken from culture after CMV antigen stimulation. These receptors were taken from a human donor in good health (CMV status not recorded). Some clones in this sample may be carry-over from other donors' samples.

In nucleotides, the CDR3 is TGTGCCAGCAGCACCGGGACAGGGAACGAAAATTTTTTT. Translating gives CASSTGTGNENFF. V gene TRBV7-9 combines with J gene TRBJ1-4, with 9 bases aligning to TRBD1. The CDR3 consists of 13 residues. V lost 5 bases, J lost 17 bases, and 12 bases stayed unmatched. CDR1 SEHNR and CDR2 FQNEAQ come from the germline V gene (reference sequence).

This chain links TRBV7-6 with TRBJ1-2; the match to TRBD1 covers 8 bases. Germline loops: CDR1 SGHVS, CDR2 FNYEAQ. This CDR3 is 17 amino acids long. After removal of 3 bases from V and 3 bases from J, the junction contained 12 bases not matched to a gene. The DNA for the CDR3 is TGTGCCAGCAGCTTGGAGGGGCAGGGGGCGCGAGACTATGGCTACACCTTC. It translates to CASSLEGQGARDYGYTF.

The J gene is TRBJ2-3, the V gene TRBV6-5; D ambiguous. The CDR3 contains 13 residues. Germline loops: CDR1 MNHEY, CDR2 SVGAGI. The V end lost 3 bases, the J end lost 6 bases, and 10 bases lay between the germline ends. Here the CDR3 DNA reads TGTGCCAGCAGTTATTCATCGAGGGATACGCAGTATTTT. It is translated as CASSYSSRDTQYF.

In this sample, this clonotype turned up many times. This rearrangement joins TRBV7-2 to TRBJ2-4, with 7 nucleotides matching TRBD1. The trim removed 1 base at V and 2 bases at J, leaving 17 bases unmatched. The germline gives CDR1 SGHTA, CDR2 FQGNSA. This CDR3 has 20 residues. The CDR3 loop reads CASSLVGWDSLDGTKNIQYF. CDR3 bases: TGTGCCAGCAGCTTAGTGGGGTGGGACAGCCTAGATGGGACCAAAAACATTCAGTACTTC.

CDR3 amino acids: CASSPGPAYEQYF. The CDR3 coding sequence is TGTGCCAGTAGTCCCGGACCAGCCTACGAGCAGTACTTC. V is TRBV19 and J is TRBJ2-7, with D unresolved. The CDR3 length is 13 residues. Per the germline V gene, CDR1 is LNHDA and CDR2 is SQIVND (reference sequence). V lost 5 bases and J lost 2, with 10 bases in between.

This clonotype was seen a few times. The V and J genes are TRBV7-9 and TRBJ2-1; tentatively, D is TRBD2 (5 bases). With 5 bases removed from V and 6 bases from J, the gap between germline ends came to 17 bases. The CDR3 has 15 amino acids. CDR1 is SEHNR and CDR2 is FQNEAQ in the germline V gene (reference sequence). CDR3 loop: CASSERSSGSNEQFF. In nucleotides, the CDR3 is TGTGCCAGCAGCGAACGGTCCAGCGGTTCCAATGAGCAGTTCTTC.

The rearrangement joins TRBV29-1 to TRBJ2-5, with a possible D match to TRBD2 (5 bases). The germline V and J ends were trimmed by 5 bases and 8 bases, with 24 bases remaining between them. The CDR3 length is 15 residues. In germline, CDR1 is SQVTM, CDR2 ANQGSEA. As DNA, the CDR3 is TGCAGCGTTTTTCCCCGGACTGTCACAAGAGTAACCCAGTACTTC. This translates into CSVFPRTVTRVTQYF.

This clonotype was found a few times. CDR3 coding DNA: TGTGCCAGCAGCTTAGTCTCGGCAAGCTCCTACAATGAGCAGTTCTTC. It specifies CASSLVSASSYNEQFF. The chain carries TRBV11-2 and TRBJ2-1; no definite D call. Germline V lookup: CDR1 SGHAT, CDR2 FQNNGV. Trimming stripped 1 base from V and 0 bases from J, with 10 bases between. The CDR3 is 16 amino acids. The whole variable domain, remainder taken from reference TRBV11-2 and TRBJ2-1, is EAGVAQSPRYKIIEKRQSVAFWCNPISGHATLYWYQQILGQGPKLLIQFQNNGVVDDSQLPKDRFSAERLKGVDSTLKIQPAKLEDSAVYLCASSLVSASSYNEQFFGPGTRLTVL.

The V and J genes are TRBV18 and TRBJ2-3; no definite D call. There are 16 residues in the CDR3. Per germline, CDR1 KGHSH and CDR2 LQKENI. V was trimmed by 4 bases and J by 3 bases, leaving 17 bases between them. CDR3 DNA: TGTGCCAGCTCACTGCTAGTCGGCGGCGTGACAGATACGCAGTATTTT. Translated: CASSLLVGGVTDTQYF.

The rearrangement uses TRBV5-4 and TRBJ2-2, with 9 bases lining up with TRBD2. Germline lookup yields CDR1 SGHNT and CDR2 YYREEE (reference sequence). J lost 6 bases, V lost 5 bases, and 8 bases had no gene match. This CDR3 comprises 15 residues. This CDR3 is CASSRKGLASGELFF. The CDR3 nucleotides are TGTGCCAGCAGTCGAAAGGGACTAGCATCCGGGGAGCTGTTTTTT. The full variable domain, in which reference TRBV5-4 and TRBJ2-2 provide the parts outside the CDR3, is ETGVTQSPTHLIKTRGQQVTLRCSSQSGHNTVSWYQQALGQGPQFIFQYYREEENGRGNFPPRFSGLQFPNYSSELNVNALELDDSALYLCASSRKGLASGELFFGEGSRLTVL.

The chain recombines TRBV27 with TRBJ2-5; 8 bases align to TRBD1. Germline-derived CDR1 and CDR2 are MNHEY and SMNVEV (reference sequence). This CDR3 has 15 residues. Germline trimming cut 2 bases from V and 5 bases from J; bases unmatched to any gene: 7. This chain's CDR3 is CASSLRAGGMETQYF. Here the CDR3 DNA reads TGTGCCAGCAGTTTAAGGGCAGGGGGCATGGAGACCCAGTACTTC.

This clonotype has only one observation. CDR3 nucleotides: TGTGCCACCGAGGGGCCGAGCTCCTACGAGCAGTACTTC. This translates into CATEGPSSYEQYF. The rearrangement links TRBV10-3 to TRBJ2-7; D possibly uses TRBD1 or TRBD2 (5 bases each). The CDR3 has 13 amino acids. Germline V gives CDR1 ENHRY, CDR2 SYGVKD. V was trimmed by 10 bases and J by 0 bases, leaving 13 bases between them.

This CDR3 reads CASNPLAGGSTDTQYF. CDR3 DNA: TGTGCCAGCAACCCCCTAGCGGGGGGGAGCACAGATACGCAGTATTTT. The V and J genes are TRBV6-1 and TRBJ2-3, with 12 nucleotides matching TRBD2. Germline-derived CDR1 and CDR2 are MNHNS and SASEGT. The V segment lost 7 bases and the J segment 0 bases; nucleotides outside the gene matches: 5. The CDR3 contains 16 residues.

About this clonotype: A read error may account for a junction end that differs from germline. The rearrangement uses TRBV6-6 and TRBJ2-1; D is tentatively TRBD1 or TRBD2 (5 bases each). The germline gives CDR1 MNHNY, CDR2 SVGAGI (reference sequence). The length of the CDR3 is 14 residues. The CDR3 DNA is TGTGCCAGCAGTGGGACGGAAACCTACTATGAGCAGTTCTTC. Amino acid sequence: CASSGTETYYEQFF.

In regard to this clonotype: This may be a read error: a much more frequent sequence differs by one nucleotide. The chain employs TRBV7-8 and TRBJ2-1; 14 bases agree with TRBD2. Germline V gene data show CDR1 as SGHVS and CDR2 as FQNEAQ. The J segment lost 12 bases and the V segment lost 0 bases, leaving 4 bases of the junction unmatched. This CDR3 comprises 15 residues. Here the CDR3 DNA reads TGTGCCAGCAGCTTAGCGACTAGCGGGGGGGCCGGGCAGTTCTTC. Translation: CASSLATSGGAGQFF.

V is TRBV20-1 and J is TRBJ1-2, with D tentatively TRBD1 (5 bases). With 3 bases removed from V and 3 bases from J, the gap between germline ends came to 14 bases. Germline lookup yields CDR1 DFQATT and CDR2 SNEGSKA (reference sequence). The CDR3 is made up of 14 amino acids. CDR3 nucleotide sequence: TGCAGTGCTAGTAAACTCCCGGGGGACTATGGCTACACCTTC. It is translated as CSASKLPGDYGYTF.

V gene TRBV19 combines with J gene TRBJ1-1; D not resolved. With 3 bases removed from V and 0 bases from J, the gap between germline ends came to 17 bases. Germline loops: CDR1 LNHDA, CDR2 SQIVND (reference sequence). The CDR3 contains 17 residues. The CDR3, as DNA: TGTGCCAGTAGTATGTATCTTTGGGCAGATATGAACACTGAAGCTTTCTTT. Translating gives CASSMYLWADMNTEAFF.

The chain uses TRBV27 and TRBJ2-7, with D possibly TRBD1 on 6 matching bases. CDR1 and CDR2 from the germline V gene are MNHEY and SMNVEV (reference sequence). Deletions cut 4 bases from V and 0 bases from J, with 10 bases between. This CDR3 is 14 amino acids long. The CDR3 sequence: CASSWRQDSYEQYF. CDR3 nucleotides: TGTGCCAGCAGTTGGCGACAGGACTCCTACGAGCAGTACTTC.

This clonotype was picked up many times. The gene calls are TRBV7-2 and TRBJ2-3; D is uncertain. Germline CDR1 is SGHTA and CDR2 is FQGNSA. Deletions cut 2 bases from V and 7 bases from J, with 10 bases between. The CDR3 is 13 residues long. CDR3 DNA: TGTGCCAGCAGCTTAAACAAGTGGAATACGCAGTATTTT. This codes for CASSLNKWNTQYF.

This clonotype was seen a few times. The chain's CDR3 is CASSFMTGPTEAFF. The CDR3 nucleotides are TGTGCCAGCAGCTTTATGACAGGGCCTACTGAAGCTTTCTTT. The chain recombines TRBV5-5 with TRBJ1-1, with 7 bases fitting TRBD1. Germline-derived CDR1 and CDR2 are SGHKS and YYEKEE (reference sequence). V was pared by 2 bases and J by 5 bases, with 6 bases of the junction left unmatched. The CDR3 contains 14 residues. The full variable domain, in which reference TRBV5-5 and TRBJ1-1 provide the parts outside the CDR3, is DAGVTQSPTHLIKTRGQQVTLRCSPISGHKSVSWYQQVLGQGPQFIFQYYEKEERGRGNFPDRFSARQFPNYSSELNVNALLLGDSALYLCASSFMTGPTEAFFGQGTRLTVV.

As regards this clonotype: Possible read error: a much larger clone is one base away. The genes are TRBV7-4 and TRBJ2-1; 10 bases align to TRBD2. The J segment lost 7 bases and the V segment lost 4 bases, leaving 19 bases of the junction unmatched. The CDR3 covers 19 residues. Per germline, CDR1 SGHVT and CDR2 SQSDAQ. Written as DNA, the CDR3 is TGTGCCAGCAGCTGGCCCAGAAGCGGGGGGGCCGTGGTGAGGAATGAGCAGTTCTTC. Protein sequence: CASSWPRSGGAVVRNEQFF.

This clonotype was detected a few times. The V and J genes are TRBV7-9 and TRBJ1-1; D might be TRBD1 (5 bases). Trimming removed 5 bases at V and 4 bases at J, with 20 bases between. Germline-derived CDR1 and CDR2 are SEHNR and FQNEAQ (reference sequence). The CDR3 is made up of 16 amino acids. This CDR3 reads CASSGTLPPVGTEAFF. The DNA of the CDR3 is TGTGCCAGCAGCGGGACTCTCCCTCCCGTTGGCACTGAAGCTTTCTTT.

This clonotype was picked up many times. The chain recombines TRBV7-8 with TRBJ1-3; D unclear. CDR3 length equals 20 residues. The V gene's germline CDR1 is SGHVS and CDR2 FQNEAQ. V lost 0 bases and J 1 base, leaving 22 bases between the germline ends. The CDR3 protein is CASSLAARGTRLSSGNTIYF. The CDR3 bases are TGTGCCAGCAGCTTAGCAGCAAGAGGCACTAGGCTCTCTTCTGGAAACACCATATATTTT.

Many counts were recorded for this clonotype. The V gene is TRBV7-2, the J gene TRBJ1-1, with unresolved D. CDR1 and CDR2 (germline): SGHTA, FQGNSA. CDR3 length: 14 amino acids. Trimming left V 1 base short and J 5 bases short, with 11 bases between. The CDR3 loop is CASSLVALGTEAFF. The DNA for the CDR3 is TGTGCCAGCAGCTTAGTTGCCCTAGGGACTGAAGCTTTCTTT.

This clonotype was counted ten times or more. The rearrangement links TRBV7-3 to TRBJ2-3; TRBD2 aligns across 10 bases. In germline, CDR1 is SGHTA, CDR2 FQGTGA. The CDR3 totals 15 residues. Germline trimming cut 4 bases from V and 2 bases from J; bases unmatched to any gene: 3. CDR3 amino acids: CASSYSGGFTDTQYF. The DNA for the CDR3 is TGTGCCAGCAGCTATAGCGGGGGGTTCACAGATACGCAGTATTTT.

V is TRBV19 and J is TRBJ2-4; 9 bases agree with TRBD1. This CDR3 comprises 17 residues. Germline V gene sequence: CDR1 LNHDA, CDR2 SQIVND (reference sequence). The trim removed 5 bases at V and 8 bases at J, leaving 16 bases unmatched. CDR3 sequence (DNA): TGTGCCAGTAGTCCTCCGGGACAGGGTGCGGCTTGGGACATTCAGTACTTC. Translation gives CASSPPGQGAAWDIQYF.

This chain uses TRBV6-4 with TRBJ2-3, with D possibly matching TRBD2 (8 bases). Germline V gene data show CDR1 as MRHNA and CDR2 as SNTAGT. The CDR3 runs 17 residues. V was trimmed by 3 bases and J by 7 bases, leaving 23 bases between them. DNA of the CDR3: TGTGCCAGCAGTGAAGGGACAGCGGGGGCTTATGAAAATACGCAGTATTTT. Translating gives CASSEGTAGAYENTQYF.

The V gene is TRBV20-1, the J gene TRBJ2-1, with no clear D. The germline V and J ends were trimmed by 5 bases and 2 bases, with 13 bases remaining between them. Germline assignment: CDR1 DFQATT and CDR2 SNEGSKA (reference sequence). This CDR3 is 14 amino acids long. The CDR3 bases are TGCAGTGCTTCTGTGACTGGGCCCTACAATGAGCAGTTCTTC. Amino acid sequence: CSASVTGPYNEQFF.